The 11 T cell receptor beta chains listed next were all sequenced from one sample in a study of human T cells and chemical hapten exposure. Documented time point: pre-sensitization, week 0. Treatment specified: therapeutic diphenylcyclopropenone sensitization with weekly scalp DPC. TCRdb re-called the RACE reads through MiXCR, storing one row per CDR3 protein. The table lists more than 250,000 distinct CDR3 sequences, approximately 8% of them singletons. The sample was whole blood, taken in connection with sensitization to the hapten diphenylcyclopropenone (DPC). The receptors were gathered from a man aged 18 to 30 with alopecia areata. Some clones in this sample may be carry-over from other donors' samples.

This clonotype appeared a few times. V is TRBV6-2 or TRBV6-3 and J is TRBJ2-1; D possibly uses TRBD1 or TRBD2 (5 bases each). V lost 4 bases, J lost 1 base, and 11 bases lay in between. The V gene's germline CDR1 is MNHEY and CDR2 SVGEGT. The CDR3 extends over 15 amino acids. The CDR3 sequence: CASSFLGESYNEQFF. The CDR3 DNA sequence: TGTGCCAGCAGTTTTTTGGGGGAATCCTACAATGAGCAGTTCTTC.

This rearrangement joins TRBV20-1 to TRBJ1-4; D might be TRBD1 (5 bases). This CDR3 is built from 12 residues. Trimming took 6 bases from V and 4 from J, leaving 9 bases between them. Germline CDR1 is DFQATT and CDR2 is SNEGSKA (reference sequence). The CDR3 sequence is CSAGQGNEKLFF. The CDR3 region has the DNA TGCAGTGCCGGTCAGGGTAATGAAAAACTGTTTTTT.

The rearrangement links TRBV5-1 to TRBJ2-1; D is possibly TRBD1 (5 bases). Deletions cut 4 bases from V and 0 bases from J, with 17 bases between. This CDR3 region has 17 residues. The germline CDR1 and CDR2 sequences are SGHRS and YFSETQ. CDR3 protein: CASSRSQGYSSYNEQFF. The CDR3 region has the DNA TGCGCCAGCAGCAGGTCCCAGGGATACAGCTCCTACAATGAGCAGTTCTTC.

This clonotype was recorded at least ten times. The CDR3 protein is CASSHYLRTGGGGGELFF. The DNA for the CDR3 is TGCGCCAGCAGCCATTACCTACGGACAGGGGGCGGCGGCGGGGAGCTGTTTTTT. The chain uses TRBV4-1 and TRBJ2-2, with TRBD1 identical over 11 bases. From germline, CDR1 is MGHRA and CDR2 YSYEKL. This CDR3 comprises 18 residues. V shed 3 bases and J 7 bases; nucleotides not matched to a gene: 13.

This clonotype was detected only a few times. V is TRBV14 and J is TRBJ2-1; D uncertain. Germline CDR1 and CDR2: SGHDN and FVKESK. Trimming shortened V by 5 bases and J by 4 bases, and 6 bases separated the two germline ends. The CDR3 has 12 residues. The CDR3 loop is CASSFVYNEQFF. The CDR3 DNA is TGTGCCAGCAGCTTTGTATACAATGAGCAGTTCTTC.

This chain connects TRBV7-9 to TRBJ2-7; TRBD2 might be the D (5 bases). The CDR3 sequence is 13 residues long. Per germline, CDR1 SEHNR and CDR2 FQNEAQ (reference sequence). Trimming cost V 10 bases and J 6 bases, with 19 bases left between them. The CDR3 coding sequence is TGTGCCATTAAGGGAGCGCGACCGGGCGAGCAGTACTTC. It codes for CAIKGARPGEQYF.

The rearrangement uses TRBV6-2 or TRBV6-3 and TRBJ1-5, with TRBD1 identical over 8 bases. The CDR3 sequence is 13 residues long. CDR1 and CDR2 from the germline V gene are MNHEY and SVGEGT. V was pared by 8 bases and J by 2 bases, with 2 bases of the junction left unmatched. The chain's CDR3 is CASEGQGNQPQHF. The CDR3 DNA reads as TGTGCCAGCGAGGGACAGGGCAATCAGCCCCAGCATTTT.

In this sample, this clonotype turned up many times. The rearrangement links TRBV7-9 to TRBJ2-7; a weak D match, TRBD2 (5 bases). Per germline, CDR1 SEHNR and CDR2 FQNEAQ (reference sequence). V was pared by 1 base and J by 5 bases, with 9 bases between. This CDR3 has 13 amino acids. In DNA, the CDR3 is TGTGCCAGCAGCTTAGTCCGGGAAGACGAGCAGTACTTC. Translated, it gives CASSLVREDEQYF.

The V call is TRBV12-3 or TRBV12-4, the J call TRBJ1-2, with D unclear. The CDR3 length is 14 residues. Trimming cost V 3 bases and J 8 bases, with 16 bases left between them. The CDR3 loop is CASSLFSGGRGYTF. CDR3 nucleotide sequence: TGTGCCAGCAGTTTGTTTTCGGGAGGTAGGGGCTACACCTTC.

The chain recombines TRBV28 with TRBJ2-3; TRBD2 aligns across 13 bases. The V gene end was trimmed by 2 bases and the J gene end by 2 bases; junction bases not matched to a gene: 4. Germline V gene lookup returns CDR1 MDHEN and CDR2 SYDVKM. The CDR3 runs to 17 residues. The CDR3: CASSLGTSGEDTDTQYF. The CDR3 coding sequence is TGTGCCAGCAGTTTAGGGACTAGCGGGGAGGACACAGATACGCAGTATTTT. Based on the CDR3 plus reference TRBV28 and TRBJ2-3, the full variable domain is DVKVTQSSRYLVKRTGEKVFLECVQDMDHENMFWYRQDPGLGLRLIYFSYDVKMKEKGDIPEGYSVSREKKERFSLILESASTNQTSMYLCASSLGTSGEDTDTQYFGPGTRLTVL.

CDR3 sequence reads: CASSVGGTGVNEQFF. The CDR3 DNA is TGTGCCAGCAGCGTAGGAGGGACAGGGGTCAATGAGCAGTTCTTC. The gene calls are TRBV9 and TRBJ2-1; 10 bases map to TRBD1. V gave up 0 bases and J gave up 6 bases; unmatched junction bases: 3. Germline CDR1 reads SGDLS; CDR2 reads YYNGEE. The CDR3 length is 15 residues.